This T cell receptor (beta chain) was found in a study of early T cells in non-severe SARS-CoV-2 infection. TCRdb reanalysed the 5' RACE reads using MiXCR and keeps one entry per CDR3 protein. The top ten clones hold roughly 1.3% of a sample with some 98,000 distinct CDR3 sequences, 16% of them seen once. The CDR3 has 17 residues. The germline V gene has CDR1 MNHNY and CDR2 SVGAGI (reference sequence). On this clonotype itself: One base away lies a much larger clone, so this may be a sequencing read error.

Sequencing was done on a sample of whole blood. The chain couples TRBV6-6 to TRBJ2-3; a possible D gene is TRBD1 (6 bases). The TCR originated in an adult who was a healthcare worker with PCR-confirmed SARS-CoV-2 infection or an uninfected control (not recorded which). The CDR3 region has the DNA TGTGTCAGCAGTTACTGGGCCAGAGGGGACACAGCAGATACGCAGTATTTT. It encodes CVSSYWARGDTADTQYF.